The 22 T cell receptor beta chains in this list originate from one sample, sequenced in a study of type 1 and type 2 diabetes patients. PCR was run on genomic DNA. The TCR beta CDR3 region was amplified using 30 forward and 13 reverse primers. TCRdb analysed the multiplex PCR reads with MiXCR anew, one entry per CDR3 protein. Found here are about 270,000 distinct CDR3 sequences, roughly 50% of them singletons; the top ten hold roughly 13%. Specimen: peripheral blood mononuclear cells (PBMCs). The receptors come from a young man with type 2 diabetes.

A remark on this clonotype: A read error is possible here, since a much larger clone lies one base away. V gene TRBV10-3 combines with J gene TRBJ2-5; 7 nucleotides match TRBD2. The J call could be wrong; TRBJ2-7 is a better fit for the DNA end. Germline loops: CDR1 ENHRY, CDR2 SYGVKD. The CDR3 covers 14 residues. The chain's CDR3 is CASSEVAGGYEQYF. CDR3 coding DNA: TGTGCCAGCAGTGAGGTAGCGGGCGGCTACGAGCAGTACTTC.

This clonotype has just a few counts. V is TRBV4-2 and J is TRBJ1-2; D possibly corresponds to TRBD1 (6 bases). From germline, CDR1 is LGHNA and CDR2 YNFKEQ. V shed 2 bases and J shed 8 bases, with 18 bases lying between them. The CDR3 totals 15 residues. CDR3 sequence reads: CASSQYGGREDGYTF. CDR3 sequence (DNA): TGTGCCAGCAGCCAATACGGGGGCAGGGAAGACGGCTACACCTTC.

The gene calls are TRBV7-3 and TRBJ2-7; D gene ambiguous. This CDR3 spans 13 amino acids. CDR1 is SGHTA, CDR2 FQGTGA, per germline. V lost 2 bases to trimming and J lost 5 bases, with 10 bases between them. CDR3 bases: TGTGCCAGCAGCTTATACCCGACGGACGAGCAGTACTTC. As protein: CASSLYPTDEQYF.

This clonotype showed up just once. The germline gene is not matched at one end of the junction; a read error may be the cause. The chain employs TRBV18 and TRBJ2-7; 10 positions match TRBD2. Germline values: CDR1 KGHSH, CDR2 LQKENI. The CDR3 is made up of 15 amino acids. This CDR3 is CASAPVPSGRNEQYF. The CDR3 DNA sequence: TGTGCCAGCGCACCGGTACCTAGCGGGAGAAACGAGCAGTACTTC.

The chain links TRBV19 to TRBJ1-1; 10 bases fit TRBD1. From germline, CDR1 is LNHDA and CDR2 SQIVND (reference sequence). The CDR3 is 15 amino acids. Trimming took 8 bases from V and 4 from J; bases not matched to a gene: 10. In DNA form, the CDR3 reads TGTGCCAGTGCCGACAGGGGGCGAGGAGGCACTGAAGCTTTCTTT. Amino acid sequence: CASADRGRGGTEAFF.

CDR3 DNA sequence: TGTGCCAGCTCACCAAATCTAGGTGCCCAAGAGACCCAGTACTTC. This encodes CASSPNLGAQETQYF. V is TRBV18 and J is TRBJ2-5; D is uncertain. There are 15 residues in the CDR3. Deletions cut 2 bases from V and 1 base from J, with 11 bases between. Per the germline V gene, CDR1 is KGHSH and CDR2 is LQKENI.

The CDR3 is CASSYSASGRGTQYF. For the CDR3, the DNA is TGTGCCAGCAGTTACTCCGCTAGCGGGAGGGGGACCCAGTACTTC. This chain joins TRBV6-5 and TRBJ2-5; the match to TRBD2 covers 12 bases. The CDR3 sequence is 15 residues long. Per germline, CDR1 MNHEY and CDR2 SVGAGI. V lost 0 bases and J lost 7; bases outside the gene matches: 3.

This clonotype was counted between two and nine times. The chain couples TRBV10-2 to TRBJ1-1, with D hard to call. Per germline, CDR1 WSHSY and CDR2 SAAADI. V dropped 7 bases and J dropped 7 bases, with 13 bases sitting between them. CDR3 length equals 12 residues. Written as DNA, the CDR3 is TGCGCCAGCACAAGTCGATGGGGTGAAGCTTTCTTT. It translates to CASTSRWGEAFF.

The chain couples TRBV20-1 to TRBJ2-3, with D maybe TRBD1 (5 bases). Germline CDR1 and CDR2: DFQATT and SNEGSKA (reference sequence). Between the trimmed V and J ends, which lost 3 bases and 3 bases, there was a span of 16 bases. The CDR3 contains 15 residues. CDR3 coding DNA: TGCAGTGCTAGTAACCCAAGGGGTAGAACAGATACGCAGTATTTT. Amino acid sequence: CSASNPRGRTDTQYF.

The sample holds a few counts of this clonotype. CDR3 sequence reads: CASSHTGFEQYF. CDR3 nucleotide sequence: TGTGCCAGCAGTCACACAGGGTTCGAGCAGTACTTC. V gene TRBV27 combines with J gene TRBJ2-7, with a possible D match to TRBD1 (6 bases). Germline loops: CDR1 MNHEY, CDR2 SMNVEV (reference sequence). V lost 5 bases and J 6 bases, leaving 11 bases between the germline ends. CDR3 length: 12 amino acids.

The chain links TRBV9 to TRBJ2-2, with D unclear. Trimming took off 4 bases at V and 5 bases at J, with 12 bases between the two ends. The CDR3 is made up of 14 amino acids. The V gene's germline CDR1 is SGDLS and CDR2 YYNGEE. The CDR3 sequence: CASSPFSRTGELFF. CDR3 coding DNA: TGTGCCAGCAGCCCCTTTAGCCGTACCGGGGAGCTGTTTTTT.

The J gene is TRBJ1-4, the V gene TRBV15; D unresolved. This CDR3 is 14 amino acids long. Germline values: CDR1 LNHNV, CDR2 YYDKDF (reference sequence). V dropped 4 bases and J dropped 4 bases, with 10 bases sitting between them. CDR3 DNA sequence: TGTGCCACCAGCAAGGAGGCCAGTAATGAAAAACTGTTTTTT. Protein product: CATSKEASNEKLFF.

This chain links TRBV4-1 with TRBJ2-5; 8 bases agree with TRBD1. V dropped 3 bases and J dropped 5; count of bases not matched to a gene: 5. The germline CDR1 and CDR2 sequences are MGHRA and YSYEKL. The CDR3 is made up of 14 amino acids. The CDR3 DNA reads TGCGCCAGCAGCCAGACCACAGGGGGGGAGACCCAGTACTTC. This translates into CASSQTTGGETQYF.

The rearrangement joins TRBV2 to TRBJ2-7; TRBD2 agrees at 16 bases. V shed 5 bases and J 5 bases; nucleotides not matched to a gene: 9. CDR3 size: 17 residues. CDR1 is SNHLY, CDR2 FYNNEI, per germline. The chain's CDR3 is CASSPGGLAGGRHEQYF. In DNA, the CDR3 is TGTGCCAGCAGTCCGGGGGGACTAGCGGGGGGGCGGCACGAGCAGTACTTC. Filled out from reference TRBV2 and TRBJ2-7, the complete variable domain reads EPEVTQTPSHQVTQMGQEVILRCVPISNHLYFYWYRQILGQKVEFLVSFYNNEISEKSEIFDDQFSVERPDGSNFTLKIRSTKLEDSAMYFCASSPGGLAGGRHEQYFGPGTRLTVT.

This sequence joins TRBV7-2 and TRBJ2-2; 12 positions match TRBD2. The V segment lost 5 bases and the J segment 3 bases; nucleotides outside the gene matches: 10. This CDR3 is 18 amino acids long. Germline CDR1 is SGHTA and CDR2 is FQGNSA. The CDR3 here is CASSKLAGGLPDTGELFF. CDR3 in DNA: TGTGCCAGCAGCAAACTAGCGGGAGGCCTTCCGGACACCGGGGAGCTGTTTTTT.

This clonotype was detected a few times. V and J are TRBV30 and TRBJ1-2, with a tentative D call TRBD1 (5 bases). This CDR3 has 10 amino acids. In germline, CDR1 is GTSNPN, CDR2 SVGIG (reference sequence). Trimming pared 7 bases from V and 5 bases from J, leaving 8 bases between. In DNA, the CDR3 is TGTGCCTTACAGGTTTATGGCTACACCTTC. This translates into CALQVYGYTF.

This clonotype was detected once. The V and J genes are TRBV2 and TRBJ2-1; 7 positions match TRBD2. This CDR3 has 12 residues. V shed 7 bases, J shed 3 bases, and the junction held 0 bases outside the gene matches. CDR1 and CDR2 (germline): SNHLY, FYNNEI. The CDR3 coding sequence is TGTGCCAGCACGGGGGGCTACAATGAGCAGTTCTTC. Protein: CASTGGYNEQFF. The variable domain in full, with the rest retrieved from reference TRBV2 and TRBJ2-1, is EPEVTQTPSHQVTQMGQEVILRCVPISNHLYFYWYRQILGQKVEFLVSFYNNEISEKSEIFDDQFSVERPDGSNFTLKIRSTKLEDSAMYFCASTGGYNEQFFGPGTRLTVL.

The genes are TRBV25-1 and TRBJ2-7; 11 positions match TRBD2. Germline V gene data show CDR1 as MGHDK and CDR2 as SYGVNS. Trimming took 2 bases from V and 1 from J; bases not matched to a gene: 10. The CDR3 extends over 18 amino acids. CDR3 in amino acids: CASSEGHLAGGISYEQYF. The CDR3 DNA reads as TGTGCCAGCAGTGAAGGCCATCTAGCGGGAGGTATATCCTACGAGCAGTACTTC.

At least ten counts were recorded for this clonotype. The chain employs TRBV7-8 and TRBJ2-5; 10 bases match TRBD1. The J segment lost 0 bases and the V segment lost 3 bases, leaving 1 base of the junction unmatched. The CDR3 is made up of 15 amino acids. Germline V gene sequence: CDR1 SGHVS, CDR2 FQNEAQ. The chain's CDR3 is CASSFGTGDQETQYF. As DNA, the CDR3 is TGTGCCAGCAGCTTCGGGACAGGGGACCAAGAGACCCAGTACTTC.

The chain combines TRBV27 with TRBJ2-7; D is unclear. The end of the DNA fits TRBJ2-5 better, so the J call may be wrong. CDR3 length equals 14 residues. CDR1 and CDR2 (germline): MNHEY, SMNVEV (reference sequence). CDR3 region: CASSSQNGWETQYF. Written as DNA, the CDR3 is TGTGCCAGCAGTTCCCAGAATGGTTGGGAGACCCAGTACTTC.

This clonotype showed up many times. The chain couples TRBV15 to TRBJ2-7; 7 bases match TRBD1. CDR1 is LNHNV, CDR2 YYDKDF, per germline (reference sequence). V trimming: 1 base; J trimming: 0 bases; junction bases outside the gene matches: 6. This CDR3 has 16 residues. The CDR3 nucleotides are TGTGCCACCAGCAGAGTCCGGGACAGAAGCTCCTACGAGCAGTACTTC. Amino acid sequence: CATSRVRDRSSYEQYF. Drawing the rest from reference TRBV15 and TRBJ2-7, the complete variable domain is DAMVIQNPRYQVTQFGKPVTLSCSQTLNHNVMYWYQQKSSQAPKLLFHYYDKDFNNEADTPDNFQSRRPNTSFCFLDIRSPGLGDTAMYLCATSRVRDRSSYEQYFGPGTRLTVT.

The chain recombines TRBV6-5 with TRBJ2-7; TRBD1 aligns across 11 bases. Germline CDR1 is MNHEY and CDR2 is SVGAGI. With V trimmed by 7 bases and J by 7 bases, 9 bases remained unmatched. The CDR3 contains 14 residues. CDR3 loop: CASKGQGGGGEQYF. Written as DNA, the CDR3 is TGTGCCAGCAAGGGACAGGGGGGTGGAGGAGAGCAGTACTTC.